These 12 T cell receptor beta chains were all obtained from the same sample, sequenced in a study of cytomegalovirus exposure and HLA in healthy donors. PCR was performed using 60 Vbeta and 13 Jbeta primers. TCRdb keeps only in-frame clones here, not all; method: immunoSEQ multiplex PCR. The profile shows around 130,000 clones, 66% of them singletons. Sequenced input: PBMCs. The receptors stem from a woman aged 55-75 years in good health and CMV-seronegative.

This clone was counted between two and nine times. The CDR3 DNA is TGTGCCAGCAGTTACGGTAGCGGGGGGGCCCTGGAGACCCAGTACTTC. Residues: CASSYGSGGALETQYF. This chain connects TRBV6-5 to TRBJ2-5; TRBD2 aligns across 11 bases. Germline CDR1 reads MNHEY; CDR2 reads SVGAGI. The length of the CDR3 is 16 residues. The J segment lost 5 bases and the V segment lost 2 bases, leaving 7 bases of the junction unmatched.

This chain joins TRBV5-8 and TRBJ1-6; no definite D call. CDR3 length: 15 amino acids. Germline lookup yields CDR1 SGHTS and CDR2 YDEGEE. V was clipped by 0 bases and J by 8 bases, with 12 bases between them. CDR3 residues: CASSLVLASHSPLHF. DNA of the CDR3: TGTGCCAGCAGCTTGGTCCTCGCGTCCCATTCACCCCTCCACTTT.

J is TRBJ2-3 and V is TRBV6-1; possibly TRBD2 for D (5 bases). V was trimmed by 5 bases and J by 1 base, leaving 13 bases between them. The CDR3 extends over 15 amino acids. CDR1 MNHNS and CDR2 SASEGT come from the germline V gene. The CDR3 nucleotides read TGTGCCAGCAGTCCTCTAGCCTCGGGCACAGATACGCAGTATTTT. Translating it yields CASSPLASGTDTQYF.

The V gene is TRBV11-2, the J gene TRBJ1-4, with 7 bases identical to TRBD1. CDR3 size: 14 residues. Germline V gene sequence: CDR1 SGHAT, CDR2 FQNNGV. V dropped 7 bases and J dropped 4; count of bases not matched to a gene: 6. The CDR3 region has the DNA TGTGCCAGCACACGCCGGGACAGTAATGAAAAACTGTTTTTT. Translated, it gives CASTRRDSNEKLFF.

The chain uses TRBV5-4 and TRBJ2-3, with TRBD2 matching 8 bases. This CDR3 has 14 residues. CDR1 is SGHNT and CDR2 is YYREEE in the germline V gene (reference sequence). Losses at the gene ends were 3 bases for V and 1 base for J; bases not matched to a gene: 1. CDR3 loop: CASSYSGGTDTQYF. CDR3 in DNA: TGTGCCAGCAGCTATAGCGGGGGCACAGATACGCAGTATTTT.

This clone has a handful of counts. This chain links TRBV5-1 with TRBJ1-1, with D possibly TRBD1 on 6 matching bases. CDR3 size: 15 residues. Trimming stripped 4 bases from V and 1 base from J, with 14 bases between. Germline values: CDR1 SGHRS, CDR2 YFSETQ. As DNA, the CDR3 is TGCGCCAGCAGCCGCAGTGGACAGCAGAACACTGAAGCTTTCTTT. Translation: CASSRSGQQNTEAFF.

The chain carries TRBV4-3 and TRBJ1-2; D is unclear. There are 13 residues in the CDR3. V lost 1 base, J lost 5 bases, and 8 bases lay in between. Germline CDR1 and CDR2: LGHNA and YSLEER. The DNA of the CDR3 is TGCGCCAGCAGCCAAGGAACTGCTTATGGCTACACCTTC. As protein: CASSQGTAYGYTF.

This clone has more than one count but fewer than ten. V gene TRBV4-1 combines with J gene TRBJ2-2; the D is unclear. Germline CDR1 reads MGHRA; CDR2 reads YSYEKL. Trimming stripped 0 bases from V and 6 bases from J, with 8 bases between. CDR3 size: 14 residues. CDR3 sequence (DNA): TGCGCCAGCAGCCAAGATAACTCCCCCGGGGAGCTGTTTTTT. Its protein product is CASSQDNSPGELFF.

This clone was counted a few times. The chain has TRBV5-1 and TRBJ2-5, with TRBD2 matching over 13 bases. The CDR3 length is 16 residues. The V segment lost 0 bases and the J segment 4 bases; nucleotides outside the gene matches: 3. CDR1 and CDR2 (germline): SGHRS, YFSETQ. CDR3 sequence: CASSLGLAGGLETQYF. The CDR3 DNA sequence: TGCGCCAGCAGCTTGGGACTAGCGGGGGGATTAGAGACCCAGTACTTC.

The chain carries TRBV9 and TRBJ2-5; 9 bases are shared with TRBD2. V lost 3 bases to trimming and J lost 1 base; unmatched junction nucleotides: 4. This CDR3 region has 15 residues. Germline V lookup: CDR1 SGDLS, CDR2 YYNGEE. CDR3 nucleotides: TGTGCCAGCAGCGCTAGCGGGGCTTCCCAAGAGACCCAGTACTTC. This encodes CASSASGASQETQYF.

The chain has TRBV5-6 and TRBJ2-2; no clear D gene. Germline V gene data show CDR1 as SGHDT and CDR2 as YYEEEE. CDR3 length: 13 amino acids. Trimming shortened V by 2 bases and J by 6 bases, and 8 bases separated the two germline ends. CDR3 sequence (DNA): TGTGCCAGCAGCTTCGCCAGATCCGGGGAGCTGTTTTTT. It translates to CASSFARSGELFF.

This chain joins TRBV7-8 and TRBJ2-5, with D tentatively TRBD2 (5 bases). V lost 2 bases and J 3 bases, leaving 10 bases between the germline ends. This CDR3 comprises 14 residues. Germline CDR1 and CDR2: SGHVS and FQNEAQ. This chain's CDR3 is CASSLSTGEETQYF. The CDR3 region has the DNA TGTGCCAGCAGCTTATCAACCGGGGAAGAGACCCAGTACTTC.